The rows below give T cell receptor beta chains drawn from one sample of a study of OX40 agonist ivuxolimab in advanced cancers. Measured with immunoSEQ multiplex PCR; TCRdb has only the in-frame clones, and not every one. This repertoire shows about 83,000 clones, 65% to 90% found once; its top ten account for less than 0.75%. The sequences come from CD4+ or CD8+ T cells sorted from blood, collected in a trial of the OX40 agonist ivuxolimab. Receptors were obtained from an adult with an advanced solid tumor such as melanoma, head and neck, liver or kidney cancer. CDR3s include the opening cysteine and the closing phenylalanine or tryptophan. D genes are given only for firm matches. Only some rows state a clone size, as once, few, many or a class for expanded clones.

abundance: -
v_gene: TRBV29-1
j_gene: TRBJ1-1
d_gene: -
CDR3nt: TGCAGCGTCAAACCCCGCCAGAACACTGAAGCTTTCTTT
CDR3aa: CSVKPRQNTEAFF

abundance: -
v_gene: TRBV30
j_gene: TRBJ2-5
d_gene: -
CDR3nt: TGTGCCTGGAGTGCCCCGGGAACGGAAGAGACCCAGTACTTC
CDR3aa: CAWSAPGTEETQYF

abundance: once
v_gene: TRBV5-1
j_gene: TRBJ2-7
d_gene: -
CDR3nt: TGCGCCAGCAGCTCGCCCGAGGGGATCGAGCAGTACTTC
CDR3aa: CASSSPEGIEQYF

abundance: -
v_gene: TRBV7-2
j_gene: TRBJ1-5
d_gene: TRBD1
CDR3nt: TGTGCCAGCAGCTCGGGACAGCCCAATCAGCCCCAGCATTTT
CDR3aa: CASSSGQPNQPQHF

abundance: -
v_gene: TRBV2
j_gene: TRBJ2-3
d_gene: -
CDR3nt: TGTGCCAGCAGTGCGGTTACCAGAGGCACAGATACGCAGTATTTT
CDR3aa: CASSAVTRGTDTQYF

abundance: -
v_gene: TRBV5-6
j_gene: TRBJ2-7
d_gene: TRBD1
CDR3nt: TGTGCCAGCAGCTGGACAGGGACGATCGACTACGAGCAGTACTTC
CDR3aa: CASSWTGTIDYEQYF

abundance: -
v_gene: TRBV7-8
j_gene: TRBJ2-5
d_gene: -
CDR3nt: TGTGCCAGCAGCTTACGCGATGGGGGCACGTCGGGGGAGCAGTACTTC
CDR3aa: CASSLRDGGTSGEQYF

abundance: -
v_gene: TRBV6-6
j_gene: TRBJ1-5
d_gene: -
CDR3nt: TGTGCCAGCAGCCGGGGGGAGGGAAAAAATCAGCCCCAGCATTTT
CDR3aa: CASSRGEGKNQPQHF

abundance: -
v_gene: TRBV4-1
j_gene: TRBJ2-3
d_gene: TRBD2
CDR3nt: TGCGCCAGCAGCCTCATGCGACTAGCGGGGAGAGATACGCAGTATTTT
CDR3aa: CASSLMRLAGRDTQYF

abundance: -
v_gene: TRBV18
j_gene: TRBJ2-1
d_gene: -
CDR3nt: TGTGCCAGCTCACCAGACAGTCCCTACAATGAGCAGTTCTTC
CDR3aa: CASSPDSPYNEQFF

abundance: -
v_gene: TRBV7-3
j_gene: TRBJ1-1
d_gene: -
CDR3nt: TGTGCCAGCAGGGGGAACGTGAACACTGAAGCTTTCTTT
CDR3aa: CASRGNVNTEAFF

abundance: few
v_gene: TRBV6-5
j_gene: TRBJ2-5
d_gene: TRBD1
CDR3nt: TGTGCCAGCAGTCGAGACGACAGGGAAGAGACCCAGTACTTC
CDR3aa: CASSRDDREETQYF

abundance: once
v_gene: TRBV7-9
j_gene: TRBJ2-5
d_gene: -
CDR3nt: TGTGCCAGCAGGATCACTTCGCAGGGTCGGGAGACCCAGTACTTC
CDR3aa: CASRITSQGRETQYF

abundance: -
v_gene: TRBV4-2
j_gene: TRBJ2-2
d_gene: TRBD2
CDR3nt: TGTGCCAGCAGCCAAGGACTAGCGGGGGCTACCGGGGAGCTGTTTTTT
CDR3aa: CASSQGLAGATGELFF

abundance: -
v_gene: TRBV7-9
j_gene: TRBJ1-1
d_gene: -
CDR3nt: TGTGCCAGCAGGACGGCGGGGAACACTGAAGCTTTCTTT
CDR3aa: CASRTAGNTEAFF

abundance: -
v_gene: TRBV19
j_gene: TRBJ1-3
d_gene: -
CDR3nt: TGTGCCAGTAGTATGGAGGGCTCTGGAAACACCATATATTTT
CDR3aa: CASSMEGSGNTIYF

abundance: -
v_gene: TRBV7-2
j_gene: TRBJ2-2
d_gene: -
CDR3nt: TGTGCCAGCAGCTTAGTGGGAACGAACACCGGGGAGCTGTTTTTT
CDR3aa: CASSLVGTNTGELFF

abundance: -
v_gene: TRBV30
j_gene: TRBJ2-1
d_gene: -
CDR3nt: TGTGCCTGGAGTGTTCTGGGGGGGGCGAATGAGCAGTTCTTC
CDR3aa: CAWSVLGGANEQFF

abundance: -
v_gene: TRBV7-6
j_gene: TRBJ1-6
d_gene: -
CDR3nt: TGTGCCAGCAGCTTAGTCCAGGATAATTCACCCCTCCACTTT
CDR3aa: CASSLVQDNSPLHF

abundance: -
v_gene: TRBV6-6
j_gene: TRBJ2-7
d_gene: -
CDR3nt: TGTGCCAGCAGAGGACAGTCTGGGCAGTACTTC
CDR3aa: CASRGQSGQYF

abundance: once
v_gene: TRBV19
j_gene: TRBJ1-4
d_gene: -
CDR3nt: TGTGCCAGTAGTTTGACACAGGCAACTAATGAAAAACTGTTTTTT
CDR3aa: CASSLTQATNEKLFF

abundance: -
v_gene: TRBV2
j_gene: TRBJ2-1
d_gene: -
CDR3nt: TGTGCCAGCAGTTACTCGGGGTACGAGCAGTTCTTC
CDR3aa: CASSYSGYEQFF

abundance: -
v_gene: TRBV7-2
j_gene: TRBJ1-1
d_gene: -
CDR3nt: TGTGCCAGCAGCTTAGGCCACCCGAACACTGAAGCTTTCTTT
CDR3aa: CASSLGHPNTEAFF

abundance: -
v_gene: TRBV23-1
j_gene: TRBJ2-2
d_gene: TRBD2
CDR3nt: TGCGCCAGCAGTCAAGGTCCTAGCGGGACTAACACCGGGGAGCTGTTTTTT
CDR3aa: CASSQGPSGTNTGELFF

abundance: once
v_gene: TRBV7-2
j_gene: TRBJ1-2
d_gene: TRBD1
CDR3nt: TGTGCCAGCAGCTCCTTCACAGGGGATGGCTACACCTTC
CDR3aa: CASSSFTGDGYTF

abundance: few
v_gene: TRBV9
j_gene: TRBJ1-1
d_gene: -
CDR3nt: TGTGCCAGCAGCGGACCCACCGGGCGTGAAGCTTTCTTT
CDR3aa: CASSGPTGREAFF

abundance: -
v_gene: TRBV6-5
j_gene: TRBJ2-7
d_gene: TRBD1
CDR3nt: TGTGCCAGCAGTTACCGAGGACAGGGGGCCTACGAGCAGTACTTC
CDR3aa: CASSYRGQGAYEQYF

abundance: -
v_gene: TRBV12-5
j_gene: TRBJ2-3
d_gene: -
CDR3nt: TGTGCTAGTGGTTTGGTAATTGACTTACGTCCAGATACGCAGTATTTT
CDR3aa: CASGLVIDLRPDTQYF

abundance: -
v_gene: TRBV30
j_gene: TRBJ2-6
d_gene: -
CDR3nt: TGTGCCTGGAGTGGGCAGTCCAACTCTGGGGCCAACGTCCTGACTTTC
CDR3aa: CAWSGQSNSGANVLTF

abundance: -
v_gene: TRBV6-1
j_gene: TRBJ1-5
d_gene: TRBD1
CDR3nt: TGTGCCAGCCATACCGCGTCAGGGGGAGGGCAGCCCCAGCATTTT
CDR3aa: CASHTASGGGQPQHF

abundance: -
v_gene: TRBV6-5
j_gene: TRBJ2-7
d_gene: -
CDR3nt: TGTGCCAGCAGTAAGGACGATCGATTCTACGAGCAGTACTTC
CDR3aa: CASSKDDRFYEQYF

abundance: -
v_gene: TRBV4-3
j_gene: TRBJ2-7
d_gene: -
CDR3nt: TGCGCCAGCAGCCAAGATCTCCAGCCAGCCTACGAGCAGTACTTC
CDR3aa: CASSQDLQPAYEQYF

abundance: -
v_gene: TRBV2
j_gene: TRBJ2-3
d_gene: -
CDR3nt: TGTGCCAGCAGCGGGGGCCCAGATACGCAGTATTTT
CDR3aa: CASSGGPDTQYF

abundance: -
v_gene: TRBV7-2
j_gene: TRBJ1-2
d_gene: -
CDR3nt: TGTGCCAGCAGCTTAGGAATAGGTTCACAACGAGGGAATGGCTACACCTTC
CDR3aa: CASSLGIGSQRGNGYTF

abundance: -
v_gene: TRBV7-2
j_gene: TRBJ2-3
d_gene: -
CDR3nt: TGTGCCAGCAGCTTAGCGGGGGGGCTGGGAGATACGCAGTATTTT
CDR3aa: CASSLAGGLGDTQYF

abundance: -
v_gene: TRBV6-1
j_gene: TRBJ2-1
d_gene: TRBD2
CDR3nt: TGTGCCAGCAGTGCCCTAGCGGGGGGAGTCAATGAGCAGTTCTTC
CDR3aa: CASSALAGGVNEQFF

abundance: -
v_gene: TRBV5-6
j_gene: TRBJ2-5
d_gene: -
CDR3nt: TGTGCCAGCTCGCCAGCGTACCAAGAGACCCAGTACTTC
CDR3aa: CASSPAYQETQYF

abundance: -
v_gene: TRBV7-3
j_gene: TRBJ2-3
d_gene: -
CDR3nt: TGTGCCAGCAGCTTAACCGGGGGAGCTTTCGGCGATACGCAGTATTTT
CDR3aa: CASSLTGGAFGDTQYF

abundance: once
v_gene: TRBV7-2
j_gene: TRBJ1-2
d_gene: -
CDR3nt: TGTGCCAGCAGCTTAGCTGGGGCTAACTATGGCTACACCTTC
CDR3aa: CASSLAGANYGYTF

abundance: -
v_gene: TRBV15
j_gene: TRBJ2-2
d_gene: -
CDR3nt: TGTGCCACCACCCCCGGACAGTGGGGAAACACCGGGGAGCTGTTTTTT
CDR3aa: CATTPGQWGNTGELFF

abundance: -
v_gene: TRBV7-2
j_gene: TRBJ1-2
d_gene: -
CDR3nt: TGTGCCAGCAGCTTAGAGTGGGACAATGGCTACACCTTC
CDR3aa: CASSLEWDNGYTF

abundance: once
v_gene: TRBV6-5
j_gene: TRBJ1-2
d_gene: TRBD1
CDR3nt: TGTGCCAGCAGTGTACAGGGGGTAGGTGGCTACACCTTC
CDR3aa: CASSVQGVGGYTF

abundance: -
v_gene: TRBV7-9
j_gene: TRBJ2-1
d_gene: -
CDR3nt: TGTGCCAGCAGCCAAATCAGCGGGCAGGGAGGCTATGAGCAGTTCTTC
CDR3aa: CASSQISGQGGYEQFF

abundance: few
v_gene: TRBV10-3
j_gene: TRBJ2-1
d_gene: TRBD1
CDR3nt: TGTGCCATCAGTGACAGGGGGTGGGACAATGAGCAGTTCTTC
CDR3aa: CAISDRGWDNEQFF

abundance: -
v_gene: TRBV5-1
j_gene: TRBJ1-3
d_gene: -
CDR3nt: TGCGCCAGCAGCGAGGGTCACTCTGGAAACACCATATATTTT
CDR3aa: CASSEGHSGNTIYF

abundance: -
v_gene: TRBV7-8
j_gene: TRBJ1-2
d_gene: -
CDR3nt: TGTGCCAGCAGCTTAGACAGAGGTGGCTACACCTTC
CDR3aa: CASSLDRGGYTF

abundance: few
v_gene: TRBV18
j_gene: TRBJ2-5
d_gene: -
CDR3nt: TGTGCCAGCTCACCAAAGGGAGAGACCCAGTACTTC
CDR3aa: CASSPKGETQYF

abundance: -
v_gene: TRBV7-8
j_gene: TRBJ2-5
d_gene: -
CDR3nt: TGTGCCAGCAGCTTCCCCCTTACGGAGACCCAGTACTTC
CDR3aa: CASSFPLTETQYF

abundance: -
v_gene: TRBV5-1
j_gene: TRBJ1-6
d_gene: -
CDR3nt: TGCGCCAGCCGCAGCTCCTATAATTCACCCCTCCACTTT
CDR3aa: CASRSSYNSPLHF

abundance: -
v_gene: TRBV12-5
j_gene: TRBJ2-5
d_gene: -
CDR3nt: TGTGCTAGTGGTCTCCAAGAGACCCAGTACTTC
CDR3aa: CASGLQETQYF

abundance: -
v_gene: TRBV9
j_gene: TRBJ1-4
d_gene: TRBD1
CDR3nt: TGTGCCAGCAGCGTAGGGACAGGAAATCTCTATGAAAAACTGTTTTTT
CDR3aa: CASSVGTGNLYEKLFF

abundance: few
v_gene: TRBV29-1
j_gene: TRBJ2-3
d_gene: -
CDR3nt: TGCAGCGTTGTAAAGGGCGGCACAGATACGCAGTATTTT
CDR3aa: CSVVKGGTDTQYF

abundance: -
v_gene: TRBV30
j_gene: TRBJ2-3
d_gene: -
CDR3nt: TGTGCCTGGAGTAGGGGGGGGCAAGATACGCAGTATTTT
CDR3aa: CAWSRGGQDTQYF

abundance: -
v_gene: TRBV11-2
j_gene: TRBJ2-7
d_gene: TRBD1
CDR3nt: TGTGCCAGCAGCTTTCAGGGACAGGGGATCGACGAGCAGTACTTC
CDR3aa: CASSFQGQGIDEQYF

abundance: -
v_gene: TRBV7-2
j_gene: TRBJ2-7
d_gene: TRBD2
CDR3nt: TGTGCCAGCAGCTTAGACGGGCGGGGGGAGCAGTACTTC
CDR3aa: CASSLDGRGEQYF